The T cell receptor beta chain under discussion was sequenced for a study of blood T cells in healthy people across ages. A J-beta primer mix and a sample-barcoded 5' primer were used in a second PCR of about 7 to 12 cycles. Each cDNA molecule, via a template-switch adaptor with 12 random nucleotides, was tagged. The study obtained at least 2.5 million CDR3-containing paired-end reads from every sample. From the 5' RACE reads, TCRdb called clonotypes with MiXCR, one entry per CDR3 protein. The profile shows approximately 810,000 distinct CDR3 sequences, roughly 40% of them singletons. This clonotype was seen a few times. Every participating donor contributed 9.5 to 10 milliliters of peripheral blood through a draw. Germline V gives CDR1 MNHEY, CDR2 SMNVEV (reference sequence). The CDR3 contains 12 residues. Trimming took 8 bases from V and 6 from J, leaving 13 bases between them.

The V and J genes are TRBV27 and TRBJ1-1, with D maybe TRBD1 (6 bases). The receptor was derived from a man in his late teens or twenties in good health. Sequenced sample: blood. The CDR3 DNA reads as TGTGCCAGCGCGAGGGGGATCGCTGAAGCTTTCTTT. Translation gives CASARGIAEAFF.